Presented here are 5 T cell receptor beta chains from one specimen sequenced in a study of T cell responses to AZD1222 COVID-19 vaccine. TCRdb's copy holds only in-frame clones and misses some; the assay was immunoSEQ multiplex PCR. This table has 150,000 or so clones, over 85% appearing once. The input for sequencing was peripheral blood, taken on day 0 of AZD1222 vaccination. Receptors were obtained from an adult in good health.

Only a few counts were recorded for this clone. The chain combines TRBV19 with TRBJ1-5; D gene unclear. The V end lost 5 bases, the J end lost 3 bases, and 11 bases lay between the germline ends. CDR1 and CDR2 (germline): LNHDA, SQIVND (reference sequence). The CDR3 length is 14 residues. DNA of the CDR3: TGTGCCAGTAGTTTTTATGAAACCAATCAGCCCCAGCATTTT. Its protein product is CASSFYETNQPQHF.

For the CDR3, the DNA is TGTGCCACCAGTGATCGCGGAGCTGGGGCCAACGTCCTGACTTTC. This codes for CATSDRGAGANVLTF. V is TRBV24-1 and J is TRBJ2-6; D is uncertain. The CDR3 spans 15 residues. Trimming left V 3 bases short and J 2 bases short, with 7 bases between. From germline, CDR1 is KGHDR and CDR2 SFDVKD.

This chain links TRBV5-5 with TRBJ1-2; TRBD1 might be the D (6 bases). The V end was cut by 3 bases, the J end by 4 bases, with 22 bases between. This CDR3 is built from 17 residues. Per the germline V gene, CDR1 is SGHKS and CDR2 is YYEKEE (reference sequence). The CDR3 reads CASSSDGGGHPTYGYTF. CDR3 coding DNA: TGTGCCAGCAGCTCCGACGGGGGGGGACACCCGACCTATGGCTACACCTTC.

The rearrangement links TRBV9 to TRBJ2-7; 8 bases match TRBD1. The CDR3 has 14 amino acids. Germline loops: CDR1 SGDLS, CDR2 YYNGEE. V lost 4 bases, J lost 5 bases, and 8 bases stayed unmatched. In DNA form, the CDR3 reads TGTGCCAGCAGCTCCCGGACAGGGACTGACGAGCAGTACTTC. It translates to CASSSRTGTDEQYF.

The chain joins TRBV15 to TRBJ2-5, with unresolved D. The CDR3 extends over 18 amino acids. Per the germline V gene, CDR1 is LNHNV and CDR2 is YYDKDF (reference sequence). V was pared by 2 bases and J by 0 bases, with 19 bases between. The CDR3 reads CATSRIAFGPTHQETQYF. DNA for the CDR3: TGTGCCACCAGCAGAATTGCTTTCGGACCCACCCACCAAGAGACCCAGTACTTC.